Each of the 22 T cell receptor beta chains below was sequenced from the same sample in a study of blood T cell repertoires in COVID-19. Measured with immunoSEQ multiplex PCR; TCRdb has only the in-frame clones, and not every one. Of 30,000 to 40,000 clones in the sample, 93% were seen once. The sequencing sample was made of peripheral blood. Every receptor here comes from a human donor in a cohort sampled during active COVID-19.

The chain employs TRBV15 and TRBJ2-3; 11 positions agree with TRBD2. CDR1 is LNHNV and CDR2 is YYDKDF in the germline V gene (reference sequence). The CDR3 contains 18 residues. V was pared by 1 base and J by 4 bases, with 10 bases of the junction left unmatched. CDR3 residues: CATSRAALAGVVADTQYF. In nucleotides, the CDR3 is TGTGCCACCAGCAGAGCAGCACTAGCGGGGGTGGTCGCAGATACGCAGTATTTT. The variable domain in full, with the rest retrieved from reference TRBV15 and TRBJ2-3, is DAMVIQNPRYQVTQFGKPVTLSCSQTLNHNVMYWYQQKSSQAPKLLFHYYDKDFNNEADTPDNFQSRRPNTSFCFLDIRSPGLGDTAMYLCATSRAALAGVVADTQYFGPGTRLTVL.

This clone was seen only once. The genes are TRBV5-4 and TRBJ2-3; 12 bases match TRBD2. The germline V gene has CDR1 SGHNT and CDR2 YYREEE (reference sequence). The CDR3 spans 17 residues. Losses at the gene ends were 0 bases for V and 2 bases for J; bases not matched to a gene: 4. CDR3: CASSLGGLAGITDTQYF. DNA for the CDR3: TGTGCCAGCAGCTTGGGTGGACTAGCGGGGATCACAGATACGCAGTATTTT. Drawing the rest from reference TRBV5-4 and TRBJ2-3, the complete variable domain is ETGVTQSPTHLIKTRGQQVTLRCSSQSGHNTVSWYQQALGQGPQFIFQYYREEENGRGNFPPRFSGLQFPNYSSELNVNALELDDSALYLCASSLGGLAGITDTQYFGPGTRLTVL.

This chain joins TRBV6-6 and TRBJ1-6; 9 bases are shared with TRBD1. The CDR3 is 14 residues long. Germline V lookup: CDR1 MNHNY, CDR2 SVGAGI (reference sequence). Trimming at V came to 2 bases and at J to 14 bases, leaving 7 bases not matched to a gene. The CDR3 sequence: CASSYGTGTRALHF. Here the CDR3 DNA reads TGTGCCAGCAGTTACGGGACAGGGACGCGGGCCCTCCACTTT.

The rearrangement joins TRBV28 to TRBJ1-4; D is perhaps TRBD1 (5 bases). The CDR3 extends over 11 amino acids. V was cut by 10 bases and J by 13 bases, with 16 bases left in between. Looked up from germline, CDR1 is MDHEN and CDR2 is SYDVKM. The CDR3 loop is CATHIRGSLFF. CDR3 nucleotides: TGTGCCACCCATATAAGGGGCTCACTGTTTTTT.

The V call is TRBV4-1, the J call TRBJ2-7; D is unresolved. V gave up 1 base and J gave up 2 bases, with 9 bases separating them. This CDR3 has 14 amino acids. The V gene's germline CDR1 is MGHRA and CDR2 YSYEKL. The CDR3 is CASSQAIAAYEQYF. The CDR3 coding sequence is TGCGCCAGCAGCCAAGCTATTGCGGCCTACGAGCAGTACTTC.

J is TRBJ2-3 and V is TRBV29-1; D is undetermined. The CDR3 runs 13 residues. Germline V lookup: CDR1 SQVTM, CDR2 ANQGSEA. Trimming took off 3 bases at V and 2 bases at J, with 9 bases between the two ends. The CDR3 spells CSVDAGDTDTQYF. DNA for the CDR3: TGCAGCGTTGATGCCGGAGACACAGATACGCAGTATTTT.

The chain employs TRBV18 and TRBJ1-5; no clear D gene. The CDR3 loop spans 13 amino acids. V was shortened by 1 base and J by 10 bases, with 11 bases between the two germline ends. CDR1 is KGHSH, CDR2 LQKENI, per germline. CDR3: CASSPRTSSPQHF. CDR3 bases: TGTGCCAGCTCACCACGGACTTCCAGCCCCCAGCATTTT. The whole variable domain, filled in from reference TRBV18 and TRBJ1-5, reads NAGVMQNPRHLVRRRGQEARLRCSPMKGHSHVYWYRQLPEEGLKFMVYLQKENIIDESGMPKERFSAEFPKEGPSILRIQQVVRGDSAAYFCASSPRTSSPQHFGDGTRLSIL.

The genes are TRBV4-2 and TRBJ2-7; D perhaps matches TRBD1 (5 bases). V shed 1 base and J shed 4 bases, with 11 bases lying between them. This CDR3 contains 14 residues. Germline CDR1 is LGHNA and CDR2 is YNFKEQ. CDR3 residues: CASSQVGVGYEQYF. CDR3 DNA: TGTGCCAGCAGCCAAGTAGGGGTTGGGTACGAGCAGTACTTC.

This sequence joins TRBV6-6 and TRBJ1-4, with 8 bases matching TRBD1. There are 15 residues in the CDR3. Germline CDR1 MNHNY, CDR2 SVGAGI (reference sequence). With 5 bases clipped from V and 7 bases from J, the junction kept 9 bases outside the gene matches. CDR3 protein: CASSGYRGEVEKLFF. CDR3 bases: TGTGCCAGCAGTGGATACAGGGGGGAGGTTGAAAAACTGTTTTTT.

The chain is built from TRBV27 and TRBJ1-2; TRBD1 agrees at 9 bases. Germline values: CDR1 MNHEY, CDR2 SMNVEV (reference sequence). The V segment lost 6 bases and the J segment 8 bases; nucleotides outside the gene matches: 13. The CDR3 consists of 15 residues. The DNA for the CDR3 is TGTGCCAGCAGCTTCACGACCGGGACAGGGAAAGGCTACACCTTC. Translating gives CASSFTTGTGKGYTF.

The chain combines TRBV9 with TRBJ1-1; D uncertain. There are 12 residues in the CDR3. V was clipped by 0 bases and J by 7 bases, with 7 bases between them. Germline CDR1 reads SGDLS; CDR2 reads YYNGEE. In DNA form, the CDR3 reads TGTGCCAGCAGCGTAGCGGCGGGTGAAGCTTTCTTT. Protein product: CASSVAAGEAFF.

The chain recombines TRBV19 with TRBJ2-1; 7 bases agree with TRBD2. Per germline, CDR1 LNHDA and CDR2 SQIVND (reference sequence). The CDR3 runs 19 residues. V dropped 6 bases and J dropped 0; count of bases not matched to a gene: 17. The CDR3 loop is CASRNHPSGPESSYNEQFF. CDR3 bases: TGTGCCAGTAGAAACCATCCTAGCGGACCCGAGAGCTCCTACAATGAGCAGTTCTTC.

The CDR3 coding sequence is TGTGCCAGTAGTATAGGAACAGGGGTGGATGGCTACACCTTC. It is translated as CASSIGTGVDGYTF. This chain joins TRBV19 and TRBJ1-2; 7 bases are a match to TRBD1. After removal of 1 base from V and 6 bases from J, the junction contained 5 bases not matched to a gene. The CDR3 is made up of 14 amino acids. The V gene's germline CDR1 is LNHDA and CDR2 SQIVND (reference sequence).

As DNA, the CDR3 is TGCGCCAGCAGCTTTTCGGGAGGCTACACCTTC. Its protein is CASSFSGGYTF. This sequence joins TRBV5-1 and TRBJ1-2; D gene uncertain. This CDR3 contains 11 residues. V shed 2 bases and J shed 8 bases, with 7 bases lying between them. The germline gives CDR1 SGHRS, CDR2 YFSETQ. Full variable domain (missing parts from reference TRBV5-1 and TRBJ1-2): KAGVTQTPRYLIKTRGQQVTLSCSPISGHRSVSWYQQTPGQGLQFLFEYFSETQRNKGNFPGRFSGRQFSNSRSEMNVSTLELGDSALYLCASSFSGGYTFGSGTRLTVV.

This rearrangement joins TRBV5-6 to TRBJ2-1; D possibly corresponds to TRBD2 (5 bases). Germline V gives CDR1 SGHDT, CDR2 YYEEEE. Trimming removed 4 bases at V and 9 bases at J, with 14 bases between. CDR3 length: 13 amino acids. The CDR3 coding sequence is TGTGCCAGCAGCCCGACGCTAGCTGGTGAGCAGTTCTTC. Its protein is CASSPTLAGEQFF.

This clone came up once. V usage is TRBV10-3 and J usage is TRBJ2-1; maybe TRBD2 (6 bases). Germline-derived CDR1 and CDR2 are ENHRY and SYGVKD. The CDR3 spans 17 residues. The V end was cut by 3 bases, the J end by 9 bases, with 24 bases between. As DNA, the CDR3 is TGTGCCATCAGTGAAGCCCCCGGGACTGAAAGTCAGGGTGAGCAGTTCTTC. Translation gives CAISEAPGTESQGEQFF.

The CDR3 nucleotides are TGTGCCAGCAGCTTCGGGGGGCCTTACAATGAGCAGTTCTTC. It is translated as CASSFGGPYNEQFF. J is TRBJ2-1 and V is TRBV7-2, with D possibly being TRBD2 (7 bases). The V end lost 3 bases, the J end lost 4 bases, and 10 bases lay between the germline ends. Germline V gene lookup returns CDR1 SGHTA and CDR2 FQGNSA. This CDR3 region has 14 residues. Filled out from reference TRBV7-2 and TRBJ2-1, the complete variable domain reads GAGVSQSPSNKVTEKGKDVELRCDPISGHTALYWYRQSLGQGLEFLIYFQGNSAPDKSGLPSDRFSAERTGGSVSTLTIQRTQQEDSAVYLCASSFGGPYNEQFFGPGTRLTVL.

The rearrangement joins TRBV11-2 to TRBJ2-5, with TRBD2 matching 9 bases. This CDR3 has 14 amino acids. With 5 bases clipped from V and 4 bases from J, the junction kept 5 bases outside the gene matches. Germline V gene sequence: CDR1 SGHAT, CDR2 FQNNGV. The CDR3 DNA reads TGTGCCAGCAGCCGCGGGGGGGCCACAGAGACCCAGTACTTC. The encoded protein is CASSRGGATETQYF.

The chain recombines TRBV7-3 with TRBJ2-3; D possibly corresponds to TRBD2 (6 bases). The V end was cut by 9 bases, the J end by 4 bases, with 14 bases between. CDR3 size: 13 residues. CDR1 SGHTA and CDR2 FQGTGA come from the germline V gene. CDR3 protein: CASAEGRSDTQYF. CDR3 DNA: TGTGCCAGTGCGGAGGGCCGTTCAGATACGCAGTATTTT.

The rearrangement joins TRBV10-1 to TRBJ2-2; TRBD1 is a possible D gene (6 bases). The CDR3 is 14 residues long. The germline V gene encodes CDR1 WNHNN and CDR2 SYGVQD (reference sequence). V was shortened by 2 bases and J by 5 bases, with 9 bases between the two germline ends. The CDR3 here is CASSETGLTGELFF. The DNA of the CDR3 is TGCGCCAGCAGTGAGACAGGGTTAACCGGGGAGCTGTTTTTT.

CDR3 coding DNA: TGTGCCAGTAGTATAACAGAGTACTATGGCTACACCTTC. Residues: CASSITEYYGYTF. V usage is TRBV19 and J usage is TRBJ1-2, with D uncertain. This CDR3 comprises 13 residues. Germline V gene data show CDR1 as LNHDA and CDR2 as SQIVND (reference sequence). Trimming removed 2 bases from V and 3 bases from J, with 7 bases in between.

J is TRBJ2-2 and V is TRBV30; 7 bases are shared with TRBD1. Germline values: CDR1 GTSNPN, CDR2 SVGIG (reference sequence). V lost 1 base, J lost 6 bases, and 8 bases stayed unmatched. The CDR3 totals 15 residues. The CDR3 bases are TGTGCCTGGAGTGCCAAAAGGGGGCCATCCGGGGAGCTGTTTTTT. Translation gives CAWSAKRGPSGELFF. Based on the CDR3 plus reference TRBV30 and TRBJ2-2, the full variable domain is SQTIHQWPATLVQPVGSPLSLECTVEGTSNPNLYWYRQAAGRGLQLLFYSVGIGQISSEVPQNLSASRPQDRQFILSSKKLLLSDSGFYLCAWSAKRGPSGELFFGEGSRLTVL.